This T cell receptor (beta chain) was sequenced in a study of T cells after yellow fever vaccination. Study-wide points: Overall, a small share of clonotypes was seen in both CD4 and CD8 compartments. FACS-sorted repertoires might harbor abundant contaminating clonotypes from the bulk population.

As regards this clonotype: The antigen is not known.

Germline lookup yields CDR1 SEHNR and CDR2 FQNEAQ (reference sequence). The CDR3 sequence is 12 residues long. J was trimmed by 3 bases and V by 9 bases; bases with no gene match: 2. Conversion of TCR transcripts into cDNA relied on 5'RACE template switching, which added a universal primer site and UMIs. Each CDR3 protein is one row after TCRdb ran MiXCR on the 5' RACE reads. Counted here are approximately 450,000 distinct CDR3 sequences, approximately 18% occurring once; the ten biggest clones make up over 15%. The TCR sequence derives from a man between 18 and 35 years old who received the YFV17D yellow fever vaccine. The genes are TRBV7-9 and TRBJ2-1; 7 bases agree with TRBD1. Source: PBMCs, taken before the yellow fever booster vaccination. The CDR3 reads CARGDSYNEQFF. The CDR3 DNA reads TGTGCCAGGGGGGACAGCTACAATGAGCAGTTCTTC.